The rows below give T cell receptor beta chains drawn from one sample of a study of T cell responses to AZD1222 COVID-19 vaccine. Only in-frame clones appear in the TCRdb table, and some are missing; sequencing was by immunoSEQ multiplex PCR. The sample lists about 85,000 clones, around 85% occurring once. The sequencing here drew on peripheral blood, taken on day 0 of AZD1222 vaccination. These receptors were obtained from an adult in good health. CDR3s include the opening cysteine and the closing phenylalanine or tryptophan. The order of the fields is J gene, clone size, D gene, V gene, CDR3 protein, CDR3 DNA. D genes are given only for firm matches. Rows give clone size only sometimes, using once, few, many, or a class for an expanded clone.

J: TRBJ1-2
size: few
D: -
V: TRBV30
CDR3: CAWSVRINYGYTF
DNA: TGTGCCTGGAGTGTACGGATTAACTATGGCTACACCTTC

J: TRBJ1-1
size: once
D: -
V: TRBV11-2
CDR3: CASSLRGTVNTEAFF
DNA: TGTGCCAGCAGCTTGCGGGGGACGGTGAACACTGAAGCTTTCTTT

J: TRBJ2-1
size: -
D: -
V: TRBV5-6
CDR3: CASSPRRGDSYNEQFF
DNA: TGTGCCAGCAGCCCCCGACGGGGAGACTCCTACAATGAGCAGTTCTTC

J: TRBJ1-2
size: few
D: -
V: TRBV25-1
CDR3: CASSEYSWGYGYTF
DNA: TGTGCCAGCAGTGAATATAGTTGGGGCTATGGCTACACCTTC

J: TRBJ1-4
size: -
D: -
V: TRBV27
CDR3: CASSLLQAGEKLFF
DNA: TGTGCCAGCAGTTTATTACAGGCTGGTGAAAAACTGTTTTTT

J: TRBJ1-6
size: once
D: -
V: TRBV5-6
CDR3: CASSFGVGNSPLHF
DNA: TGTGCCAGCAGCTTTGGGGTTGGTAATTCACCCCTCCACTTT

J: TRBJ1-3
size: -
D: -
V: TRBV11-2
CDR3: CASSLDLRSPSGNTIYF
DNA: TGTGCCAGCAGCTTAGATCTCAGGTCTCCCTCTGGAAACACCATATATTTT

J: TRBJ1-5
size: once
D: TRBD1
V: TRBV28
CDR3: CASSDRHLRGDQPQHF
DNA: TGTGCCAGCAGTGACCGGCATCTCAGGGGGGATCAGCCCCAGCATTTT

J: TRBJ2-1
size: -
D: TRBD2
V: TRBV28
CDR3: CASTSLGTSGFSEQFF
DNA: TGTGCCAGCACCTCGCTAGGGACTAGCGGCTTTAGTGAGCAGTTCTTC

J: TRBJ1-5
size: -
D: -
V: TRBV18
CDR3: CASSPSGGDQPQHF
DNA: TGTGCCAGCTCACCGTCGGGGGGGGATCAGCCCCAGCATTTT

J: TRBJ1-5
size: -
D: TRBD1
V: TRBV27
CDR3: CASSFAGGEGNQPQHF
DNA: TGTGCCAGCAGTTTCGCAGGGGGCGAGGGCAATCAGCCCCAGCATTTT

J: TRBJ2-2
size: once
D: TRBD1
V: TRBV18
CDR3: CASSPSGTGTNTGELFF
DNA: TGTGCCAGCTCACCATCCGGGACAGGGACGAACACCGGGGAGCTGTTTTTT

J: TRBJ2-1
size: -
D: -
V: TRBV3-1/TRBV3-2
CDR3: CASSHTTPGQEQFF
DNA: TGTGCCAGCAGCCACACTACCCCGGGACAAGAGCAGTTCTTC

J: TRBJ2-1
size: -
D: -
V: TRBV7-9
CDR3: CASSLHQGYNEQFF
DNA: TGTGCCAGCAGCTTACACCAGGGTTACAATGAGCAGTTCTTC